Shown below are 10 T cell receptor beta chains from a single sample sequenced in a study of technical replicates of blood from several donors. Sequenced by immunoSEQ multiplex PCR; TCRdb stores in-frame clones only, minus some. The sample holds approximately 81,000 clones, over 95% seen once. The sample comprised T cells isolated from PBMCs. The receptors stem from a human donor in good health.

This sequence joins TRBV6-5 and TRBJ2-7, with 11 positions matching TRBD2. CDR1 is MNHEY and CDR2 is SVGAGI in the germline V gene. The CDR3 is 16 amino acids. The V gene end was trimmed by 6 bases and the J gene end by 0 bases; junction bases not matched to a gene: 7. CDR3 DNA sequence: TGTGCCAGCAGGTACGGGACTAGCGGCAGCTCCTACGAGCAGTACTTC. It is translated as CASRYGTSGSSYEQYF.

The chain recombines TRBV10-3 with TRBJ2-1; 9 positions agree with TRBD2. This CDR3 has 15 amino acids. V lost 3 bases, J lost 8 bases, and 8 bases stayed unmatched. In germline, CDR1 is ENHRY, CDR2 SYGVKD. CDR3 residues: CAISDGGGGRDEQFF. The CDR3 nucleotides read TGTGCCATCAGTGATGGTGGCGGCGGGAGGGATGAGCAGTTCTTC.

The chain recombines TRBV7-8 with TRBJ2-2, with 11 bases identical to TRBD1. The V gene end was trimmed by 5 bases and the J gene end by 8 bases; junction bases not matched to a gene: 4. Germline CDR1 reads SGHVS; CDR2 reads FQNEAQ. The CDR3 is made up of 14 amino acids. The CDR3 DNA is TGTGCCAGCAGCCAGGACAGGGGGCAGGGGGAGCTGTTTTTT. Amino acid sequence: CASSQDRGQGELFF.

The chain has TRBV9 and TRBJ2-3; a weak D match, TRBD2 (5 bases). The CDR3 is 14 amino acids. Per the germline V gene, CDR1 is SGDLS and CDR2 is YYNGEE. The V gene lost 0 bases and the J gene lost 4 bases, with 9 bases spanning the gap. The CDR3 nucleotides read TGTGCCAGCAGCGTAGGAGGGTCCTCAGATACGCAGTATTTT. This sequence encodes CASSVGGSSDTQYF.

This chain links TRBV30 with TRBJ1-1; 7 bases map to TRBD1. CDR1 and CDR2 from the germline V gene are GTSNPN and SVGIG (reference sequence). This CDR3 has 14 residues. The V gene end was trimmed by 3 bases and the J gene end by 3 bases; junction bases not matched to a gene: 7. The CDR3 bases are TGTGCCTGGAGGGTGACAGGGTCGTACACTGAAGCTTTCTTT. It translates to CAWRVTGSYTEAFF.

The gene calls are TRBV30 and TRBJ1-4, with D perhaps TRBD1 (6 bases). Per the germline V gene, CDR1 is GTSNPN and CDR2 is SVGIG (reference sequence). Trimming shortened V by 5 bases and J by 4 bases, and 11 bases separated the two germline ends. This CDR3 comprises 13 residues. CDR3 nucleotide sequence: TGTGCCTGGTCCAGGGGCCTTAATGAAAAACTGTTTTTT. This sequence encodes CAWSRGLNEKLFF.

The chain combines TRBV7-9 with TRBJ1-1; 8 bases fit TRBD1. Germline V lookup: CDR1 SEHNR, CDR2 FQNEAQ (reference sequence). This CDR3 is 17 amino acids long. Trimming cost V 6 bases and J 4 bases; bases outside gene matches: 16. The CDR3 DNA is TGTGCCAGCAGGTCCCCGGCGGGACAGGCCCATTCCACTGAAGCTTTCTTT. Its protein product is CASRSPAGQAHSTEAFF.

The chain uses TRBV4-3 and TRBJ1-1; the match to TRBD1 covers 7 bases. Germline lookup yields CDR1 LGHNA and CDR2 YSLEER. This CDR3 has 14 amino acids. V lost 4 bases and J lost 5; bases outside the gene matches: 7. CDR3 amino acids: CASSPQGGRTEAFF. DNA for the CDR3: TGCGCCAGCAGCCCCCAGGGGGGACGGACTGAAGCTTTCTTT.

The rearrangement links TRBV18 to TRBJ1-1; TRBD1 agrees at 7 bases. This CDR3 has 14 residues. The V gene end was trimmed by 6 bases and the J gene end by 1 base; junction bases not matched to a gene: 5. Germline assignment: CDR1 KGHSH and CDR2 LQKENI. The CDR3 here is CASSTGAQNTEAFF. CDR3 bases: TGTGCCAGCTCTACAGGGGCCCAGAACACTGAAGCTTTCTTT.

This chain links TRBV5-1 with TRBJ2-7; 8 nucleotides line up with TRBD1. CDR1 and CDR2 (germline): SGHRS, YFSETQ. This CDR3 comprises 15 residues. Trimming removed 2 bases from V and 0 bases from J; junction bases left unmatched: 4. CDR3 in amino acids: CASSFTGGSSYEQYF. CDR3 bases: TGCGCCAGCAGCTTCACAGGGGGGAGCTCCTACGAGCAGTACTTC.